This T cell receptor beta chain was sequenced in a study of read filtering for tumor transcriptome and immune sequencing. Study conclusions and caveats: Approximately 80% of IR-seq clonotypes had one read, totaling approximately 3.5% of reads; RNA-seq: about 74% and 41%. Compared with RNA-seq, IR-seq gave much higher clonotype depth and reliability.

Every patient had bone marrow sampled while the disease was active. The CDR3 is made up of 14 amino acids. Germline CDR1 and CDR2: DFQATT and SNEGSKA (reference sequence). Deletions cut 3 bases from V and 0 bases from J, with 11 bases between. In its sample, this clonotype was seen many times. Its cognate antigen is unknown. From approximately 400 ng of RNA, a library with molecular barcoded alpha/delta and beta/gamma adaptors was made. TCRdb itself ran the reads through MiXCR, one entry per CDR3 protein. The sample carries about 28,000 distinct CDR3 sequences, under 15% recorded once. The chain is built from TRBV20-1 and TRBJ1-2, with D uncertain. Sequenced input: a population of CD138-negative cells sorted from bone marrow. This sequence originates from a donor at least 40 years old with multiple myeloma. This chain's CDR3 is CSASPQAPNYGYTF. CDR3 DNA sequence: TGCAGTGCTAGCCCCCAGGCTCCTAACTATGGCTACACCTTC.